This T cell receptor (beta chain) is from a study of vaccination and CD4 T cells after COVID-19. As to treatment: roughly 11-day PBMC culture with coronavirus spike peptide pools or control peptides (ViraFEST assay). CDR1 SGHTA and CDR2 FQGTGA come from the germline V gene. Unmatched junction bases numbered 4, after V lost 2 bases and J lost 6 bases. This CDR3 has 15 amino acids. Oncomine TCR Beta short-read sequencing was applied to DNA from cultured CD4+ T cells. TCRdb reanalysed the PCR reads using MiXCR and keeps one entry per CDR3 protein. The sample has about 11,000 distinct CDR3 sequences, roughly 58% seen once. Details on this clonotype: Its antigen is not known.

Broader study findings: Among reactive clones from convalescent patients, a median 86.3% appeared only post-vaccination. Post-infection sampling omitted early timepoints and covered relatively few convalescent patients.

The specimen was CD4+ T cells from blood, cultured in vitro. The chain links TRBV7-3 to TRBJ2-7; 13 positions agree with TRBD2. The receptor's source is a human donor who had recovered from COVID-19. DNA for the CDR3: TGTGCCAGCAGCTTAGGACTAGCGGGAGTCCGCGAGCAGTACTTC. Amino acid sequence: CASSLGLAGVREQYF.